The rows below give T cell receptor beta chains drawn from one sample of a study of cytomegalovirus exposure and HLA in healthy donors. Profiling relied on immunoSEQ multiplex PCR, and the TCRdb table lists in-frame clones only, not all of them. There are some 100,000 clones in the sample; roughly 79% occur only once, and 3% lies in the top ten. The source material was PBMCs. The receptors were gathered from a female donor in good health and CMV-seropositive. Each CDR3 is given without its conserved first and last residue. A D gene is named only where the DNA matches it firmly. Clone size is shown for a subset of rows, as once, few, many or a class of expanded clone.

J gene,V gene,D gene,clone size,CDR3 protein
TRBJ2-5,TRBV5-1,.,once,ASSLDPGVSETQY
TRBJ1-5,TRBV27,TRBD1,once,ASSPRTGHNQPQH
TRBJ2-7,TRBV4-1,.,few,ASSQWVGVRVSYEQY
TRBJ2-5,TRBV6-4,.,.,ASSADAGRRETQY
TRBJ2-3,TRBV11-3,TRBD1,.,ASSLRQGGTDTQY
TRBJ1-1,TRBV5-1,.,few,ASSPGEGRAEAF
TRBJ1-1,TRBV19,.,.,ASSPGGGRGTEAF
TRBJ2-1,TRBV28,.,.,ASSLRQGEDEQF
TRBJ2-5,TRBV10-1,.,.,ASSETGETQY
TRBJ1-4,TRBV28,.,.,ASRQGGGWEKLF
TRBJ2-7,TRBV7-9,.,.,ASSSASTRRGEQY
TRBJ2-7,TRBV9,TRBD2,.,ASSTLAGPYEQY
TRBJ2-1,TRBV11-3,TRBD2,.,ASSLVAGVNEQF